This passage covers 21 T cell receptor beta chains from one sample sequenced in a study of regulatory T cells in long-lasting Graves disease. The authors built TCR beta libraries using iRepertoire HTBI primers and Arm-PCR of CDR3 regions. Using its own MiXCR run on the multiplex PCR reads, TCRdb lists one record per CDR3 protein. The sample lists approximately 400,000 distinct CDR3 sequences, under 15% seen once, with over 15% in the top ten. The time point here: newly diagnosed GD, antithyroid drugs for less than 3 months. RNA extracted from PBMCs served as the sequencing template. This sample was shared with a second study, whose subject was T cells in Graves' hyperthyroidism and ophthalmopathy.

The sample was peripheral blood mononuclear cells (PBMCs), taken at new diagnosis, from a patient treated with antithyroid drugs. The receptors were sampled from a woman aged 25 to 39 with Graves disease.

As regards this clonotype: With only one base between it and a far larger clone, this is likely a read error. The chain uses TRBV20-1 and TRBJ2-7; D is possibly TRBD1 (6 bases). The V end lost 3 bases, the J end lost 7 bases, and 19 bases lay between the germline ends. Germline values: CDR1 DFQATT, CDR2 SNEGSKA (reference sequence). The CDR3 has 14 residues. The CDR3 DNA sequence: TGCAGTGCTAGTGGGGGCCCCGTGCACAATGAGCAGTACTTC. Its protein is CSASGGPVHNEQYF.

This chain joins TRBV29-1 and TRBJ1-2; 10 bases match TRBD1. Trimming cost V 4 bases and J 7 bases; bases outside gene matches: 6. This CDR3 is built from 13 residues. The germline CDR1 and CDR2 sequences are SQVTM and ANQGSEA. The CDR3 DNA reads as TGCAGCGTTGCCCCTAGGACAGGGGGTGGCTACACCTTC. It specifies CSVAPRTGGGYTF.

This clonotype was picked up a small number of times. It may be a read error: a sequence one base away is much more abundant. The chain recombines TRBV3-1 with TRBJ2-1, with D perhaps matching TRBD2 (6 bases). The CDR3 is 13 amino acids. Germline CDR1 reads LGHDT; CDR2 reads YNNKEL (reference sequence). The CDR3 region has the DNA TGTGCCAACAGCGGCAGTCGGGGGAGGGAGCAGTTCTTC. Encoded protein: CANSGSRGREQFF.

There are many counts of this clonotype. The junction differs from germline at one of its ends, possibly a read error. The chain carries TRBV27 and TRBJ2-3, with 8 nucleotides matching TRBD1. Germline V gene data show CDR1 as MNHEY and CDR2 as SMNVEV (reference sequence). The CDR3 is made up of 16 amino acids. The CDR3 DNA is TGTGCCAGCAGTTTCTCCGACAGGGGACTCACAAATACGCAGTATTTT. It codes for CASSFSDRGLTNTQYF.

In its sample, this clonotype was seen a few times. The rearrangement uses TRBV4-1 and TRBJ2-1; TRBD2 agrees at 12 bases. CDR1 is MGHRA, CDR2 YSYEKL, per germline. This CDR3 has 18 amino acids. Trimming cost V 0 bases and J 8 bases; bases outside gene matches: 11. The CDR3 reads CASSQDLASGRANDEQFF. CDR3 coding DNA: TGCGCCAGCAGCCAAGATCTGGCTAGCGGGAGGGCCAATGATGAGCAGTTCTTC.

This clonotype appeared many times. The chain joins TRBV2 to TRBJ2-7; TRBD1 matches 11 bases. Trimming cost V 6 bases and J 3 bases; bases outside gene matches: 4. Germline CDR1 reads SNHLY; CDR2 reads FYNNEI. The CDR3 has 14 residues. The CDR3 protein is CASRAGTGGYEQYF. In nucleotides, the CDR3 is TGTGCCAGCAGAGCCGGGACAGGGGGCTACGAGCAGTACTTC.

This clonotype came up many times. The chain joins TRBV11-2 to TRBJ2-3; no definite D call. Trimming removed 2 bases from V and 4 bases from J, with 22 bases in between. CDR3 length: 18 amino acids. Germline lookup yields CDR1 SGHAT and CDR2 FQNNGV. CDR3: CASSLLSPSLDGSDTQYF. As DNA, the CDR3 is TGTGCCAGCAGCTTATTATCCCCTTCCCTCGACGGATCAGATACGCAGTATTTT.

In the case of this clonotype: Relative to the germline gene, one junction end is altered; a read error may explain this. CDR3 protein: CAGSSPGQGYGYTF. CDR3 coding DNA: TGTGCCGGCAGTTCCCCGGGACAGGGCTATGGCTACACCTTC. The chain couples TRBV27 to TRBJ1-2, with 9 bases matching TRBD1. CDR1 and CDR2 (germline): MNHEY, SMNVEV (reference sequence). CDR3 length: 14 amino acids.

This clonotype came up many times. CDR3 sequence (DNA): TGTGCCAGCACAAACTTCAGGCACACAGATACGCAGTATTTT. This codes for CASTNFRHTDTQYF. This chain uses TRBV12-3 or TRBV12-4 with TRBJ2-3; D not certain. CDR3 size: 14 residues. The germline V and J ends were trimmed by 7 bases and 2 bases, with 13 bases remaining between them.

The CDR3 here is CASSGESGTVSDTQYF. The CDR3 nucleotides read TGTGCCAGCAGTGGCGAAAGCGGGACTGTCTCAGATACGCAGTATTTT. The rearrangement uses TRBV25-1 and TRBJ2-3; 7 bases align to TRBD2. Per the germline V gene, CDR1 is MGHDK and CDR2 is SYGVNS. The CDR3 has 16 amino acids. The trim removed 4 bases at V and 4 bases at J, leaving 11 bases unmatched.

Concerning this clonotype itself: One junction end does not reproduce the germline sequence, and a read error may be involved. The chain couples TRBV3-1 to TRBJ1-1, with D perhaps TRBD1 (5 bases). Per the germline V gene, CDR1 is LGHDT and CDR2 is YNNKEL (reference sequence). This CDR3 has 15 amino acids. CDR3 sequence reads: CASSHPTDMNTEAFF. In DNA, the CDR3 is TGTGCTAGCAGCCACCCGACAGACATGAACACTGAAGCTTTCTTT.

This clonotype came up a few times. The chain couples TRBV20-1 to TRBJ2-2; D might be TRBD2 (5 bases). Germline CDR1 and CDR2: DFQATT and SNEGSKA (reference sequence). This CDR3 is 12 amino acids long. Trimming removed 6 bases at V and 6 bases at J, with 11 bases between. CDR3 nucleotides: TGCAGTGCGAGTACCGGGGCCGGGGAGCTGTTTTTT. This codes for CSASTGAGELFF.

This clonotype has ten or more counts. CDR3 amino acids: CAWGFQNTEAFF. CDR3 DNA sequence: TGTGCTTGGGGATTCCAGAACACTGAAGCTTTCTTT. V is TRBV30 and J is TRBJ1-1, with D uncertain. Per the germline V gene, CDR1 is GTSNPN and CDR2 is SVGIG (reference sequence). This CDR3 has 12 amino acids. Combining the CDR3 with reference TRBV30 and TRBJ1-1 gives the whole variable domain SQTIHQWPATLVQPVGSPLSLECTVEGTSNPNLYWYRQAAGRGLQLLFYSVGIGQISSEVPQNLSASRPQDRQFILSSKKLLLSDSGFYLCAWGFQNTEAFFGQGTRLTVV.

The table lists this clonotype with many counts. This chain connects TRBV20-1 to TRBJ1-1; 8 nucleotides agree with TRBD1. The CDR3 extends over 13 amino acids. V dropped 5 bases and J dropped 8; count of bases not matched to a gene: 10. CDR1 and CDR2 (germline): DFQATT, SNEGSKA (reference sequence). The DNA of the CDR3 is TGCAGTGCTGACTCAGGACAGGGTATAGAAGCTTTCTTT. Amino acid sequence: CSADSGQGIEAFF.

This chain uses TRBV29-1 with TRBJ1-2; TRBD1 might be the D (6 bases). Germline CDR1 reads SQVTM; CDR2 reads ANQGSEA. CDR3 size: 13 residues. V was shortened by 4 bases and J by 2 bases, with 11 bases between the two germline ends. The CDR3 DNA sequence: TGCAGCGTTGTGTGGGGGCAGAACTATGGCTACACCTTC. Translated: CSVVWGQNYGYTF.

A few counts support this clonotype. The chain is built from TRBV20-1 and TRBJ2-1; 12 bases agree with TRBD2. This CDR3 region has 16 residues. With 6 bases clipped from V and 7 bases from J, the junction kept 13 bases outside the gene matches. The germline CDR1 and CDR2 sequences are DFQATT and SNEGSKA (reference sequence). The CDR3 reads CSASATSGRRGNEQFF. In DNA form, the CDR3 reads TGCAGTGCCTCCGCGACTAGCGGGAGAAGGGGGAATGAGCAGTTCTTC.

The chain joins TRBV2 to TRBJ2-3; D is ambiguous. This CDR3 comprises 14 residues. Germline CDR1 SNHLY, CDR2 FYNNEI. CDR3 sequence reads: CASYLPAATDTQYF. The CDR3 DNA reads TGTGCGTCATATCTCCCAGCCGCCACAGATACGCAGTATTTT.

This clonotype was counted at least ten times. V gene TRBV24-1 combines with J gene TRBJ2-3, with 14 bases fitting TRBD2. Germline V gene data show CDR1 as KGHDR and CDR2 as SFDVKD. After removal of 4 bases from V and 1 base from J, the junction contained 9 bases not matched to a gene. This CDR3 region has 19 residues. CDR3 amino acids: CATSDPGTSGSLRTDTQYF. The CDR3 DNA sequence: TGTGCCACCAGTGACCCCGGGACTAGCGGGAGTCTCCGCACAGATACGCAGTATTTT.

This clonotype was counted ten times or more. The genes are TRBV30 and TRBJ2-3; 7 bases fit TRBD1. CDR1 is GTSNPN, CDR2 SVGIG, per germline (reference sequence). Trimming cost V 7 bases and J 4 bases; bases outside gene matches: 14. This CDR3 comprises 15 residues. CDR3 in amino acids: CAYEPGRGHADTQYF. CDR3 DNA: TGTGCCTACGAACCGGGTAGGGGGCATGCAGATACGCAGTATTTT.

This clonotype showed up just a few times. The V call is TRBV30, the J call TRBJ1-5, with a possible D match to TRBD1 (5 bases). The CDR3 consists of 15 residues. The V end was cut by 0 bases, the J end by 4 bases, with 13 bases between. Germline CDR1 GTSNPN, CDR2 SVGIG (reference sequence). The CDR3 DNA follows: TGTGCCTGGAGTGTACGAGGGGCCCTAAATCAGCCCCAGCATTTT. Translation gives CAWSVRGALNQPQHF. The complete variable domain, with remaining parts taken from reference TRBV30 and TRBJ1-5, reads SQTIHQWPATLVQPVGSPLSLECTVEGTSNPNLYWYRQAAGRGLQLLFYSVGIGQISSEVPQNLSASRPQDRQFILSSKKLLLSDSGFYLCAWSVRGALNQPQHFGDGTRLSIL.

This clonotype appeared a few times. The rearrangement uses TRBV7-2 and TRBJ2-7; D gene ambiguous. The CDR3 extends over 14 amino acids. Germline loops: CDR1 SGHTA, CDR2 FQGNSA. Trimming shortened V by 0 bases and J by 0 bases, and 6 bases separated the two germline ends. CDR3 residues: CASSLAFNSYEQYF. The CDR3 DNA reads as TGTGCCAGCAGCTTAGCTTTCAACTCCTACGAGCAGTACTTC. Full variable domain (missing parts from reference TRBV7-2 and TRBJ2-7): GAGVSQSPSNKVTEKGKDVELRCDPISGHTALYWYRQSLGQGLEFLIYFQGNSAPDKSGLPSDRFSAERTGGSVSTLTIQRTQQEDSAVYLCASSLAFNSYEQYFGPGTRLTVT.